This T cell receptor beta chain was sequenced for a study of PD-1 blockade in mismatch repair-deficient tumors. Study observations and caveats: Rapid post-treatment expansion, then contraction, generally preceding radiologic response, marked tumor-resident clones.

The data were produced by immunoSEQ multiplex PCR, yet TCRdb's version contains in-frame clones alone and is incomplete. The repertoire consists of tens of thousands of clones, with around 84% occurring once and the leading ten covering approximately 3.1%. PCR or immunohistochemistry showed mismatch repair deficiency in every enrolled patient. The CDR3 consists of 14 residues. Trimming stripped 3 bases from V and 1 base from J, with 8 bases between. CDR1 is MNHEY and CDR2 is SVGAGI in the germline V gene. Concerning this clone: Its target is not known.

The sequenced sample was PBMCs, obtained before pembrolizumab treatment. The chain uses TRBV6-5 and TRBJ2-3; D gene uncertain. This TCR was sampled from an adult with mismatch repair-deficient cancer. CDR3 nucleotides: TGTGCCAGCAGTTATCTAGAGGGCACAGATACGCAGTATTTT. Amino acids: CASSYLEGTDTQYF.